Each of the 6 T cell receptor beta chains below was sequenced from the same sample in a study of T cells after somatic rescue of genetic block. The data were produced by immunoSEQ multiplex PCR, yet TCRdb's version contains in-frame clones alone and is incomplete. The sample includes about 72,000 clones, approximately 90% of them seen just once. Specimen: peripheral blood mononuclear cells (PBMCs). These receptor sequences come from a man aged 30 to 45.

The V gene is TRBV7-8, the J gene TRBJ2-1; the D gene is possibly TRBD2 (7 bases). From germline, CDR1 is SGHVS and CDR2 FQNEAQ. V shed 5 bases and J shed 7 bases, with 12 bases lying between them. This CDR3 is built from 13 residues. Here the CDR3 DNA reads TGTGCCAGCAGCGTAGGGGGGGCAAATGAGCAGTTCTTC. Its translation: CASSVGGANEQFF.

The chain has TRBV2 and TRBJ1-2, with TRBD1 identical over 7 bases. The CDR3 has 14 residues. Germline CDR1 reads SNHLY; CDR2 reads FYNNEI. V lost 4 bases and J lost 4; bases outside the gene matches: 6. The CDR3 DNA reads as TGTGCCAGCAGTGTAGAGGGGGCAGGCTATGGCTACACCTTC. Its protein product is CASSVEGAGYGYTF.

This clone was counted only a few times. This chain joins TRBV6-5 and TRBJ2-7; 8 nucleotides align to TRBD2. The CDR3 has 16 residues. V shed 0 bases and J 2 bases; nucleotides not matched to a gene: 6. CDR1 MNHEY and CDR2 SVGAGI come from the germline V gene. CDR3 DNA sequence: TGTGCCAGCAGTTACTCGAGTACTAGCGGAACCTACGAGCAGTACTTC. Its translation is CASSYSSTSGTYEQYF.

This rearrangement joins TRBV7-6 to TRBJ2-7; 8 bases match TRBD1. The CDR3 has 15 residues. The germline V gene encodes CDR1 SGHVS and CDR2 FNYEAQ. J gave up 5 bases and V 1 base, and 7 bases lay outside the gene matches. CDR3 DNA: TGTGCCAGCAGCTTAGTGGCAGGGGGCCGTAACGAGCAGTACTTC. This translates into CASSLVAGGRNEQYF.

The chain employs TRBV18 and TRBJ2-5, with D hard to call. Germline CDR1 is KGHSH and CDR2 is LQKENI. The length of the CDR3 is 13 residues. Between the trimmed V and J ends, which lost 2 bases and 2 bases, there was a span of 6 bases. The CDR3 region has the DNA TGTGCCAGCTCACCAGGCAGTCAAGAGACCCAGTACTTC. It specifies CASSPGSQETQYF.

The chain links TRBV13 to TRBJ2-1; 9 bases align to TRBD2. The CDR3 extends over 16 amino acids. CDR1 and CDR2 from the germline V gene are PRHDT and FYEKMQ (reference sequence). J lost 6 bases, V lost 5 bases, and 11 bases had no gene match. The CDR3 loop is CASSPRGSGRRNEQFF. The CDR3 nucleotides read TGTGCCAGCAGCCCACGAGGGAGCGGGAGGCGCAATGAGCAGTTCTTC. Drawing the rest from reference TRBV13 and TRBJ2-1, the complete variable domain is AAGVIQSPRHLIKEKRETATLKCYPIPRHDTVYWYQQGPGQDPQFLISFYEKMQSDKGSIPDRFSAQQFSDYHSELNMSSLELGDSALYFCASSPRGSGRRNEQFFGPGTRLTVL.